This TCR beta chain appears in the sequencing data of a study of human thymus T cells. Study observations and caveats: V and J gene usage appeared biased in thymic and blood repertoires.

Thymic material originated from resections removed in the course of corrective heart surgery. The CDR3 covers 17 residues. With V trimmed by 5 bases and J by 5 bases, 12 bases remained unmatched. The germline gives CDR1 SSHAT, CDR2 FNYEAQ (reference sequence). Concerning this clone: The antigen is unknown.

Clones were sequenced by immunoSEQ multiplex PCR, and TCRdb holds only the in-frame ones, with some missing. The sample lists about 78,000 clones; roughly 96% were seen once. Input material: thymus tissue. The TCR was taken from a boy in the first two years of life with a congenital heart defect but otherwise immunologically healthy. This chain connects TRBV7-7 to TRBJ2-3; 11 bases agree with TRBD2. The CDR3 DNA reads as TGTGCCAGCAGCCCAAGCACTAGCGGGGGATTTCGAGATACGCAGTATTTT. Protein sequence: CASSPSTSGGFRDTQYF.